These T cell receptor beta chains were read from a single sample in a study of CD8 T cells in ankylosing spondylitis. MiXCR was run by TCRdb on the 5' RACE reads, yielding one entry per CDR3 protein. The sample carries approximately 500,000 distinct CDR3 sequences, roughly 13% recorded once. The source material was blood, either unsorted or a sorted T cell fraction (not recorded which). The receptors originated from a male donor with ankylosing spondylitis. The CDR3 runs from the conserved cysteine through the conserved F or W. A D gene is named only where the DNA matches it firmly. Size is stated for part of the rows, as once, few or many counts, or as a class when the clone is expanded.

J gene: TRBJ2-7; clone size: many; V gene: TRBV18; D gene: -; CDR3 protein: CASSSEYEQYF; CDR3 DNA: TGTGCCAGCTCTTCAGAGTACGAGCAGTACTTC
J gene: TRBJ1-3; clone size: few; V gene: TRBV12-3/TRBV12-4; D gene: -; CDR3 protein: CASSTGLQEGDF; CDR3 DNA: TGTGCCAGCAGTACAGGGCTCCAAGAAGGGGATTTT
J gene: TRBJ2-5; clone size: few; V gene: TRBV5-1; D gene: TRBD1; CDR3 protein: CASSFKDRSLSSRETQYF; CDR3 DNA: TGCGCCAGCAGCTTCAAGGACAGGAGCCTCTCCAGCAGGGAGACCCAGTACTTC
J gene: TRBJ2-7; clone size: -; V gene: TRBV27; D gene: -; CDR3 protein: CASSLKGPYYEQYF; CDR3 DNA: TGTGCCAGCAGCCTAAAGGGTCCCTACTACGAGCAGTACTTC
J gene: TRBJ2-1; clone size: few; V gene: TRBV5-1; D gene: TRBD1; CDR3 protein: CASSAQGAAVNEQFF; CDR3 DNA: TGCGCCAGCAGCGCACAGGGGGCGGCTGTCAATGAGCAGTTCTTC
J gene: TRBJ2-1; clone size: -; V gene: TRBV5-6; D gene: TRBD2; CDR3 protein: CASSLAGLAGNNEQFF; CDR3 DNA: TGTGCCAGCAGCTTGGCCGGACTAGCGGGGAACAATGAGCAGTTCTTC
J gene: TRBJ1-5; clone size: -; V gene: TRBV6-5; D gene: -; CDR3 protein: CASSYPKQGFVNQPQHF; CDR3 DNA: TGTGCCAGCAGTTACCCGAAGCAGGGGTTTGTCAATCAGCCCCAGCATTTT
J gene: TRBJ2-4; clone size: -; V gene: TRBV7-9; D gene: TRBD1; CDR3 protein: CASSPDRTLAKNIQYF; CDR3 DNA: TGTGCCAGCAGCCCGGACAGGACCCTAGCCAAAAACATTCAGTACTTC
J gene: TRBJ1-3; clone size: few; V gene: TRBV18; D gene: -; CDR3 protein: CASSPSLDSGNTIYF; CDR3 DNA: TGTGCCAGCTCACCATCCCTGGACTCTGGAAACACCATATATTTT
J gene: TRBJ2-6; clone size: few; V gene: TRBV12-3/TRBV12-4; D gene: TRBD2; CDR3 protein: CASVLAGAGANVLTF; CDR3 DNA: TGTGCCAGCGTGTTAGCGGGAGCTGGGGCCAACGTCCTGACTTTC
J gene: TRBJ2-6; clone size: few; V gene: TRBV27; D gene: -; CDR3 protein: CASSNWGSGANVLTF; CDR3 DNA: TGTGCCAGCAGCAATTGGGGGTCTGGGGCCAACGTCCTGACTTTC
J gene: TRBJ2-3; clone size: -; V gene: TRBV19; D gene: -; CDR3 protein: CASSTQDRSTDTQYF; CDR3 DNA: TGTGCCAGTAGTACCCAAGACAGGAGCACAGATACGCAGTATTTT
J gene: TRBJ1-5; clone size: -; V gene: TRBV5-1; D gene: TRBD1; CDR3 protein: CASSPEPGGVQPQHF; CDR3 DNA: TGCGCCAGCAGCCCTGAACCAGGGGGCGTCCAGCCCCAGCATTTT
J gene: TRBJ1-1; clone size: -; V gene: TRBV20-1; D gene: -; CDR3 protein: CSATKSAPAFF; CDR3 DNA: TGCAGTGCCACCAAATCGGCCCCAGCTTTCTTT
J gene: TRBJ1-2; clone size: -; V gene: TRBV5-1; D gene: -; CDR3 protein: CASSSVAGNHRGYTF; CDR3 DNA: TGCGCCAGCAGCTCCGTGGCAGGTAACCATCGGGGCTACACCTTC
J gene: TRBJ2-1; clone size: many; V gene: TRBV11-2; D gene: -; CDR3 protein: CASSLDGPRVLRSNEQFF; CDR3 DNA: TGTGCCAGCAGCTTAGATGGGCCTAGGGTGTTAAGGAGCAATGAGCAGTTCTTC
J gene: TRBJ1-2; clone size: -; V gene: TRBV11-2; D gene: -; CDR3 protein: CASSREGVGYTF; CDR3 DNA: TGTGCCAGCAGCCGAGAGGGGGTTGGCTACACCTTC
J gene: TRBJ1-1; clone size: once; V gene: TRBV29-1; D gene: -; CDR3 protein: CSVNWGLNTEAFF; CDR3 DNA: TGCAGCGTTAATTGGGGATTGAACACTGAAGCTTTCTTT
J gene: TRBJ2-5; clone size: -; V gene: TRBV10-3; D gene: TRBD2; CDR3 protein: CAISESREGYQETQYF; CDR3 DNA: TGTGCCATCAGTGAGTCGCGGGAGGGGTACCAAGAGACCCAGTACTTC
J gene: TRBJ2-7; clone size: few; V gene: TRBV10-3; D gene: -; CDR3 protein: CAIRPGPRSYEQYF; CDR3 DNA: TGTGCCATCAGGCCGGGACCGCGCTCCTACGAGCAGTACTTC
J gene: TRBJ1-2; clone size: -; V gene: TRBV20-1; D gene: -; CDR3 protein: CSAIDRANYGYTF; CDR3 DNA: TGCAGTGCCATCGACCGAGCTAACTATGGCTACACCTTC
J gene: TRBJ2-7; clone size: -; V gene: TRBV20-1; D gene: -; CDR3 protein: CSARPTASYEQYF; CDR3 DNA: TGCAGTGCTAGACCGACAGCCTCCTACGAGCAGTACTTC
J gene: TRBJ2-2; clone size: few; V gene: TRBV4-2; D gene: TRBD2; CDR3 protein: CASSQETSGSTGELFF; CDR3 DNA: TGTGCCAGCAGCCAAGAGACTAGCGGGAGTACCGGGGAGCTGTTTTTT
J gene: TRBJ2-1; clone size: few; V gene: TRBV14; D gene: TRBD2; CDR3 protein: CASSNIAGAPYNEQFF; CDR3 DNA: TGTGCCAGCAGCAATATAGCGGGAGCTCCATACAATGAGCAGTTCTTC
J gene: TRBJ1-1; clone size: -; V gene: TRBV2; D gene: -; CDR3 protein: CASRDRGFEAFF; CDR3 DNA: TGTGCCAGCAGGGACCGAGGCTTTGAAGCTTTCTTT
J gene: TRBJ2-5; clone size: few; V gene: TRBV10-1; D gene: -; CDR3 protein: CASSDNQGTSETQYF; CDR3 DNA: TGCGCCAGCAGTGATAATCAGGGGACGTCTGAGACCCAGTACTTC
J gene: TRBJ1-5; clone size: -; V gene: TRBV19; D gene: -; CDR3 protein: CASSIAGDNQPQHF; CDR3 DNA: TGTGCCAGTAGTATCGCAGGGGACAATCAGCCCCAGCATTTT
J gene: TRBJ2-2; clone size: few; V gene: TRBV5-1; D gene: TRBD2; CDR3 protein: CASSPSGANTGELFF; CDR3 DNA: TGCGCCAGCAGCCCCAGCGGGGCGAACACCGGGGAGCTGTTTTTT
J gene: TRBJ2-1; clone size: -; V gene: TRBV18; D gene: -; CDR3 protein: CASSPSRSGSYNEQFF; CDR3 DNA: TGTGCCAGCTCACCCTCTAGGAGCGGGTCCTACAATGAGCAGTTCTTC
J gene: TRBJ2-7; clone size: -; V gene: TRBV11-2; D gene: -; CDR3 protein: CASSTVRYEQYF; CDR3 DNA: TGTGCCAGCAGCACCGTCCGTTACGAGCAGTACTTC
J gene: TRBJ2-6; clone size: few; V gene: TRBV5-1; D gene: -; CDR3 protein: CASSLGDPLSGANVLTF; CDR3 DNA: TGCGCCAGCAGCTTGGGGGACCCCCTCTCTGGGGCCAACGTCCTGACTTTC
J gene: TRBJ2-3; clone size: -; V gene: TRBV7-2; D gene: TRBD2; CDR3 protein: CASTLTSGRDTQYF; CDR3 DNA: TGTGCCAGCACCCTAACAAGCGGGAGAGATACGCAGTATTTT
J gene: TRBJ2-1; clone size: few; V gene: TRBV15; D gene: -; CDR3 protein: CATSRGVASYEQFF; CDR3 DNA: TGTGCCACCAGCAGAGGGGTGGCGAGCTATGAGCAGTTCTTC
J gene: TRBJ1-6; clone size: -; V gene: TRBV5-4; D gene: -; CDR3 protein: CASSLGRQRTQGSYNSPLHF; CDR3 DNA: TGTGCCAGCAGCCTGGGGCGGCAACGCACTCAGGGCTCCTATAATTCACCCCTCCACTTT
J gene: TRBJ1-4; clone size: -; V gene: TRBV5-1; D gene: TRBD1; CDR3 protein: CASSLEGQNEKLFF; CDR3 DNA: TGCGCCAGCAGCTTGGAGGGACAGAATGAAAAACTGTTTTTT
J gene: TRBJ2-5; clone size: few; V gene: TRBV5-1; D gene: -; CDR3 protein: CASSLGARQETQYF; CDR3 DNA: TGCGCCAGCAGCTTGGGGGCGAGACAAGAGACCCAGTACTTC
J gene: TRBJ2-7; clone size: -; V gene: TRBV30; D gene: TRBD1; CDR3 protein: CAWSARPGQGSYEQYF; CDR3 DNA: TGTGCCTGGAGTGCCCGACCGGGACAGGGCTCCTACGAGCAGTACTTC
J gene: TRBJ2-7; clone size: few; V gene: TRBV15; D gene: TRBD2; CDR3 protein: CATSRPLTSGTAYEQYF; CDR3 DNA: TGTGCCACCAGCAGACCTCTCACTAGCGGAACCGCCTACGAGCAGTACTTC
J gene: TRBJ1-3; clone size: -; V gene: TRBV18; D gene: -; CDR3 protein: CASSPQGQAGNTIYF; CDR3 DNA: TGTGCCAGCTCACCACAGGGGCAAGCGGGAAACACCATATATTTT
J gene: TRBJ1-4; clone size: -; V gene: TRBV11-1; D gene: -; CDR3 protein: CASSLATESGATNEKLFF; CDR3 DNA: TGTGCCAGCAGCTTAGCGACAGAGTCCGGAGCAACTAATGAAAAACTGTTTTTT
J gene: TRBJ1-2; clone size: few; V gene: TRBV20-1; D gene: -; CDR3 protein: CSARDPRDGGGYTF; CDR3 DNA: TGCAGTGCTAGAGACCCACGCGATGGAGGGGGCTACACCTTC
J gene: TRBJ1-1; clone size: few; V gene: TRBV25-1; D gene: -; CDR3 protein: CASSVGLVNTEAFF; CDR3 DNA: TGTGCCAGCAGTGTGGGACTCGTTAACACTGAAGCTTTCTTT
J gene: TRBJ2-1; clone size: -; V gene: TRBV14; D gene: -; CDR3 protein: CASMVTYGPHEQFF; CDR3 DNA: TGTGCCAGCATGGTGACCTATGGTCCCCATGAGCAGTTCTTC
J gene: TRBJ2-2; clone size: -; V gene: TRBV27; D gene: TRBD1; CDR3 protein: CASSILRDRLNTGELFF; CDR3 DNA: TGTGCCAGCAGTATCCTCCGGGACAGGCTAAACACCGGGGAGCTGTTTTTT
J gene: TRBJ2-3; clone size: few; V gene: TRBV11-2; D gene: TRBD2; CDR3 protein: CASSNRTRHTFSGGTDTQYF; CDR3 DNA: TGTGCCAGCAGCAACCGGACACGCCACACCTTTAGCGGGGGCACAGATACGCAGTATTTT
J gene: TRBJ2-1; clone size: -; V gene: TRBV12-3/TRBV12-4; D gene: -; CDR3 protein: CASSLRHSLYNEQFF; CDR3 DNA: TGTGCCAGCAGTTTAAGACATTCCCTCTACAATGAGCAGTTCTTC
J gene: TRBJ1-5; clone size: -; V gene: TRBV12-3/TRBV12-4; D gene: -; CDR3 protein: CASSLGEGGQPQHF; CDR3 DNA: TGTGCCAGCAGTTTAGGAGAAGGAGGACAGCCCCAGCATTTT
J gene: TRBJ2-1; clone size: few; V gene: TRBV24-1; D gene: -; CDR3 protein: CATSDLGHRSYNEQFF; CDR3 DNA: TGTGCCACCAGTGATTTAGGGCACCGCTCCTACAATGAGCAGTTCTTC
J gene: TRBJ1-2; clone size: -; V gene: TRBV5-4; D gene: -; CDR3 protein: CASGAQGRRAYTF; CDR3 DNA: TGTGCCAGCGGGGCTCAGGGGCGGCGTGCCTACACCTTC
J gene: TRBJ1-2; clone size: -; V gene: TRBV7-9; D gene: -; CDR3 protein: CASSLGSSPGDGYTF; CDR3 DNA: TGTGCCAGCAGCTTAGGGTCATCCCCCGGCGATGGCTACACCTTC
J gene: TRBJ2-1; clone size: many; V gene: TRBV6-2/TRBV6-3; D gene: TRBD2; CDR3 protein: CASSYLAGVYNEQFF; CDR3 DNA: TGTGCCAGCAGTTATTTAGCGGGAGTCTACAATGAGCAGTTCTTC